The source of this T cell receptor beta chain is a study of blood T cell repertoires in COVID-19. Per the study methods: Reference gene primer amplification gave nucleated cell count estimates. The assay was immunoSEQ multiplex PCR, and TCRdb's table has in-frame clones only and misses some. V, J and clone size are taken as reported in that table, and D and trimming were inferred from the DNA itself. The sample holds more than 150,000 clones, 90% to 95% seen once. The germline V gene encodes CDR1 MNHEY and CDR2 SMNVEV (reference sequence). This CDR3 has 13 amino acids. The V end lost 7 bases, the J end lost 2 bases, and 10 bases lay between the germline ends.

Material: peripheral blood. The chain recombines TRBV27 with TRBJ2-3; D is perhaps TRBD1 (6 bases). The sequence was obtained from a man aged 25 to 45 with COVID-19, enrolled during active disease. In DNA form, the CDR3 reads TGTGCCAGCAACGGACAGAACACAGATACGCAGTATTTT. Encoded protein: CASNGQNTDTQYF.